This T cell receptor beta chain derives from a study of shared clonotypes between healthy human individuals. The repertoire was sequenced with immunoSEQ multiplex PCR; TCRdb's copy has only in-frame clones and lacks some. The table lists 490,000 or so clones, around 80% of them singletons, with about 12% in the top ten. The length of the CDR3 is 15 residues. Trimming took 5 bases from V and 8 from J; bases not matched to a gene: 12. CDR1 is KGHSH, CDR2 LQKENI, per germline. The specimen was PBMCs. The TCR was taken from a woman aged 40 to 49 in good health. Some clones in this sample may be carry-over from other donors' samples. The chain carries TRBV18 and TRBJ2-1; 7 nucleotides align to TRBD2. The DNA of the CDR3 is TGTGCCAGCTCAACAACTAGCGACTCGGGGGATGAGCAGTTCTTC. It codes for CASSTTSDSGDEQFF.